This TCR beta chain is from a study of blood T cells in healthy people across ages. Of note for this clonotype: This may be a read error, as it is one base from a much larger clone.

There were at least 5 micrograms of total RNA extracted from every sample. Next came a second PCR, run for about 7 to 12 cycles, which used a sample-barcoded 5' primer along with a J-beta primer mix. Samples each returned at least 3 million CDR3-containing paired-end reads. TCRdb redid the calling of the 5' RACE reads with MiXCR, one entry per CDR3 protein. The sample shows 650,000 to 1,000,000 distinct CDR3 sequences, around 36% of them seen only once. J was trimmed by 11 bases and V by 3 bases; bases with no gene match: 11. The CDR3 is 14 amino acids. Germline V gene sequence: CDR1 SQVTM, CDR2 ANQGSEA.

Sequencing was performed on blood. This TCR was sampled from a man aged 18-30 years in good health. This chain uses TRBV29-1 with TRBJ2-5; 11 nucleotides align to TRBD1. The DNA of the CDR3 is TGCAGCGTTGAGTACGGACAGGGGGCGAATGAGCAGTACTTC. Its translation: CSVEYGQGANEQYF.